The clone carrying this T cell receptor beta chain showed up just once. Its antigen is undetermined. The data originate from a study of cytomegalovirus exposure and HLA in healthy donors. Regarding the study as a whole: Overall, 164 TCR beta chains were annotated as cytomegalovirus-associated.

Amplification used 60 Vbeta primers and 13 Jbeta primers. Data came from immunoSEQ multiplex PCR; TCRdb stores just in-frame clones and leaves some out. The sample lists fewer than 250,000 clones, roughly 80% occurring once. CDR1 is GTSNPN and CDR2 is SVGIG in the germline V gene (reference sequence). The CDR3 is made up of 12 amino acids. V lost 3 bases to trimming and J lost 3 bases, with 9 bases between them. This TCR derives from a man aged 35 to 55 in good health and CMV-seronegative. Sequencing was carried out using PBMCs. This chain connects TRBV30 to TRBJ2-7; unclear D gene. For the CDR3, the DNA is TGTGCCTGGAGCCCTCAGGACTACGAGCAGTACTTC. Encoded protein: CAWSPQDYEQYF.